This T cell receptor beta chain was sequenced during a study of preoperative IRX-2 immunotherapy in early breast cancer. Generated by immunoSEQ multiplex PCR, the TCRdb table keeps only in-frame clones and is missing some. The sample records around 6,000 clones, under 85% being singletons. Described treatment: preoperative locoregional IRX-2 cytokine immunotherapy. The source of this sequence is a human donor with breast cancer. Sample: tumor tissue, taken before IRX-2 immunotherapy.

DNA for the CDR3: TGTGCCAGTAGTTTGACAGGGGTGTATCGCTATGGCTACACCTTC. Translating gives CASSLTGVYRYGYTF. The chain couples TRBV19 to TRBJ1-2; 8 bases are shared with TRBD1. CDR1 and CDR2 (germline): LNHDA, SQIVND (reference sequence). V gave up 5 bases and J gave up 4 bases; unmatched junction bases: 9. This CDR3 has 15 amino acids.